This TCR beta chain comes out of a study of T cell responses to AZD1222 COVID-19 vaccine. Germline values: CDR1 MNHEY, CDR2 SVGEGT. The CDR3 is 14 amino acids. Trimming took 2 bases from V and 2 from J; bases not matched to a gene: 0. Sequenced by immunoSEQ multiplex PCR; TCRdb stores in-frame clones only, minus some. The data hold about 110,000 clones, with around 82% observed a single time. A remark on this clone: The antigen is not known.

Study-level points and caveats: Epitopes outside B.1.351 and B.1.1.7 mutated regions reportedly drew nearly half of spike TCRs. It should be noted that donors were predominantly white British and more often female, and clonal diversity was possibly underestimated.

The source of this sequence is an adult in good health. V usage is TRBV6-2 or TRBV6-3 and J usage is TRBJ1-2; 9 bases map to TRBD1. Sample: peripheral blood, taken on day 0 of AZD1222 vaccination. The CDR3 sequence is CASSYTGGNYGYTF. The DNA of the CDR3 is TGTGCCAGCAGTTACACAGGGGGCAACTATGGCTACACCTTC.